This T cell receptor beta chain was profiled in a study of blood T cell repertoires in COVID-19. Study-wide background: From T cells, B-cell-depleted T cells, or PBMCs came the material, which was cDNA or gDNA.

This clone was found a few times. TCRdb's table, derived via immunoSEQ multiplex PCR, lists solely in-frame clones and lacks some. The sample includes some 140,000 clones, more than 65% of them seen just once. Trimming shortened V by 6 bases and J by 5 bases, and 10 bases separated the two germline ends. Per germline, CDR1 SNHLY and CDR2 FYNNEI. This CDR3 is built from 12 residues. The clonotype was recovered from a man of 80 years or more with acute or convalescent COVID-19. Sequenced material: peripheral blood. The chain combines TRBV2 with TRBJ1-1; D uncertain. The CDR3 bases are TGTGCCAGCAGCTACTCCGGGACTGAAGCTTTCTTT. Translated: CASSYSGTEAFF.